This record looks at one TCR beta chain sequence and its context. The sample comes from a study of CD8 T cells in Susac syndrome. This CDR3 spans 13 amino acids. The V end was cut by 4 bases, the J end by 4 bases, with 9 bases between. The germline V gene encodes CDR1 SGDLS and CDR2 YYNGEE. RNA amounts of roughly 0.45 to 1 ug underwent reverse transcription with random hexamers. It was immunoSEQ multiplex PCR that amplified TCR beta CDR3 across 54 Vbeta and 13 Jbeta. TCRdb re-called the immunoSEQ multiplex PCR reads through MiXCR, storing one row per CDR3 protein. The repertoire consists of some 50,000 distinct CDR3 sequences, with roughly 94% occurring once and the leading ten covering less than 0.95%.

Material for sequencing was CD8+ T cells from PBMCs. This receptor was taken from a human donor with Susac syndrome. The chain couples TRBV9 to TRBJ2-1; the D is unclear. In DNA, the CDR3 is TGTGCCAGCAGCCTTGAAGAGTACAATGAGCAGTTCTTC. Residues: CASSLEEYNEQFF.